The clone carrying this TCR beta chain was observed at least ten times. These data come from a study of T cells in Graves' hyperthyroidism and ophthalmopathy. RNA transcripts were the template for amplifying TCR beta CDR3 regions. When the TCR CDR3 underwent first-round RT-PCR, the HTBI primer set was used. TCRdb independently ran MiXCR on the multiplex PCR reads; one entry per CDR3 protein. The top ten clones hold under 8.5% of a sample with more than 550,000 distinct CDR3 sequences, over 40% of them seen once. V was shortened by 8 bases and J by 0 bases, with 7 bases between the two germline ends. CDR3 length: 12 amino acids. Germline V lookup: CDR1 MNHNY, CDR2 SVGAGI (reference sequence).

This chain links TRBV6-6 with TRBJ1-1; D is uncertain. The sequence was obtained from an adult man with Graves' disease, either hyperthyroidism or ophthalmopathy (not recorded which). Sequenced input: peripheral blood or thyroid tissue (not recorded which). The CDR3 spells CASVAMNTEAFF. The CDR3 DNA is TGTGCCAGCGTTGCCATGAACACTGAAGCTTTCTTT.